A single sample gave rise to the 4 T cell receptor beta chains below, sequenced in a study of T cell responses to AZD1222 COVID-19 vaccine. This table comes from immunoSEQ multiplex PCR, and its TCRdb copy is limited to in-frame clones, with some not included. The data hold 200,000 to 250,000 clones, with 94% observed a single time. The material sequenced was peripheral blood, taken 28 days after the second dose of the MenACWY control vaccine. Receptors were obtained from an adult who received the MenACWY meningococcal vaccine as a control.

V and J are TRBV5-1 and TRBJ1-2; no firm D call. V was clipped by 0 bases and J by 0 bases, with 6 bases between them. This CDR3 spans 14 amino acids. Germline values: CDR1 SGHRS, CDR2 YFSETQ. CDR3 nucleotides: TGCGCCAGCAGCTTGGACCCAGCTAACTATGGCTACACCTTC. Translating gives CASSLDPANYGYTF. The complete variable domain, with remaining parts taken from reference TRBV5-1 and TRBJ1-2, reads KAGVTQTPRYLIKTRGQQVTLSCSPISGHRSVSWYQQTPGQGLQFLFEYFSETQRNKGNFPGRFSGRQFSNSRSEMNVSTLELGDSALYLCASSLDPANYGYTFGSGTRLTVV.

The rearrangement joins TRBV30 to TRBJ1-3; maybe TRBD1 (5 bases). Between the trimmed V and J ends, which lost 4 bases and 3 bases, there was a span of 13 bases. Germline CDR1 reads GTSNPN; CDR2 reads SVGIG (reference sequence). This CDR3 has 14 amino acids. The CDR3 loop reads CAWTQGVGGNTIYF. The DNA for the CDR3 is TGTGCCTGGACGCAGGGAGTTGGTGGAAACACCATATATTTT.

The CDR3 here is CASSQDRSGGHQETQYF. The CDR3 DNA reads as TGTGCCAGCAGCCAAGATCGAAGCGGGGGCCACCAAGAGACCCAGTACTTC. The J gene is TRBJ2-5, the V gene TRBV4-2, with 8 positions matching TRBD2. V was pared by 0 bases and J by 0 bases, with 6 bases of the junction left unmatched. Germline V lookup: CDR1 LGHNA, CDR2 YNFKEQ. This CDR3 has 17 amino acids.

The V gene is TRBV19, the J gene TRBJ1-2; possible D gene TRBD1, 6 bases. CDR3 length equals 14 residues. CDR1 is LNHDA and CDR2 is SQIVND in the germline V gene (reference sequence). Trimming shortened V by 6 bases and J by 5 bases, and 16 bases separated the two germline ends. CDR3 DNA: TGTGCCAGTAGGCTCCATGGGGGCGATTATGGCTACACCTTC. Protein sequence: CASRLHGGDYGYTF.